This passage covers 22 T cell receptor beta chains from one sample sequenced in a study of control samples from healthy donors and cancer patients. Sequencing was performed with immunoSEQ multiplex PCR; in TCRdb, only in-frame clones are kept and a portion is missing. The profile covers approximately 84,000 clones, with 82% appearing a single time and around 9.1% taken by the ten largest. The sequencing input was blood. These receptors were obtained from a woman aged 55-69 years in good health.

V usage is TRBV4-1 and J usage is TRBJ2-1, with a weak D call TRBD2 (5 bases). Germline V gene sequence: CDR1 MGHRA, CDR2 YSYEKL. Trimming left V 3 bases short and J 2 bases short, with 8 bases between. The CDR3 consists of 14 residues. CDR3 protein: CASSQRAPYNEQFF. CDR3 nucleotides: TGCGCCAGCAGCCAGCGGGCCCCCTACAATGAGCAGTTCTTC.

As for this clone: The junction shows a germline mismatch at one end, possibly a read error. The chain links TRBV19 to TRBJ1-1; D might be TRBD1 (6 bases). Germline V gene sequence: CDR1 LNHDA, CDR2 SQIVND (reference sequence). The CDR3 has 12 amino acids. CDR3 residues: CASTREGGQTRF. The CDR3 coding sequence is TGTGCCAGTACCCGAGAGGGGGGCCAAACCCGCTTT.

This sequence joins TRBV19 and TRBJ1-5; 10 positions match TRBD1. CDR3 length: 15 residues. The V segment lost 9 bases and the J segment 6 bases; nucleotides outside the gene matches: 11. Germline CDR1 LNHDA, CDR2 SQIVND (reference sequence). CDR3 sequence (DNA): TGTGCCAGCACACGGGACAGGGGTTTGAGTCAGCCCCAGCATTTT. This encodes CASTRDRGLSQPQHF.

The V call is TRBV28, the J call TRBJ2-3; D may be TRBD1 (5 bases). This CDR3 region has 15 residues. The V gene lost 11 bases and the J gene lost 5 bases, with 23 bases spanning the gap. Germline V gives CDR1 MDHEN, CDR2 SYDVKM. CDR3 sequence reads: CARTHGAGLGDTQYF. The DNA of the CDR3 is TGTGCCCGAACACATGGGGCAGGGCTGGGAGATACGCAGTATTTT.

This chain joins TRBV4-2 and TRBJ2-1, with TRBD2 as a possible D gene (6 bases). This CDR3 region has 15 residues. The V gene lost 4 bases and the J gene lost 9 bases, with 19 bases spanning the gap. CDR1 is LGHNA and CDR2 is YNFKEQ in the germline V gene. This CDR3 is CASSLTAGGSPEQFF. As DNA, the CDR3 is TGTGCCAGCAGCCTGACCGCCGGGGGTAGCCCTGAGCAGTTCTTC.

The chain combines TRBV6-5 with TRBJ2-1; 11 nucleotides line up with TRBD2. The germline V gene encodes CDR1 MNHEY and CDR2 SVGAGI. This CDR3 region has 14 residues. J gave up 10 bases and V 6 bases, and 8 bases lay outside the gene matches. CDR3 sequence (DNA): TGTGCCAGCAGCGTAGCGGGGGGGCAAAGAGAGCAGTTCTTC. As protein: CASSVAGGQREQFF.

CDR3 protein: CASSPEDRVGTEAFF. Written as DNA, the CDR3 is TGTGCCAGCTCACCAGAGGACAGGGTTGGGACTGAAGCTTTCTTT. The genes are TRBV18 and TRBJ1-1; TRBD1 matches 8 bases. Germline trimming cut 2 bases from V and 5 bases from J; bases unmatched to any gene: 7. Germline loops: CDR1 KGHSH, CDR2 LQKENI. This CDR3 comprises 15 residues.

The CDR3 loop reads CASSPGQYTEAFF. The CDR3 DNA sequence: TGCGCCAGCAGCCCAGGACAGTACACTGAAGCTTTCTTT. The chain recombines TRBV5-1 with TRBJ1-1; TRBD1 is a possible D gene (6 bases). The V and J ends lost 4 bases and 3 bases respectively, with 10 bases between them. The germline CDR1 and CDR2 sequences are SGHRS and YFSETQ. The CDR3 is 13 amino acids.

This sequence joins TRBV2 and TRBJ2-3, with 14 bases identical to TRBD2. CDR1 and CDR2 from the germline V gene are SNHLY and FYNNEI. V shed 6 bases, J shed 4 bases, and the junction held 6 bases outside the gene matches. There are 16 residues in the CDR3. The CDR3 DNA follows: TGTGCCAGCAGGGGACTAGCGGGAGCAGGGGCAGATACGCAGTATTTT. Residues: CASRGLAGAGADTQYF.

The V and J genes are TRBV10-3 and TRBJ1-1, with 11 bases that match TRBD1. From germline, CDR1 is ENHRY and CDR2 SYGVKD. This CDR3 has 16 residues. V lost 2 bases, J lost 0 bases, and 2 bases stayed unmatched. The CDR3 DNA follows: TGTGCCATCAGTGAGCGGGACAGGGGGGTGAACACTGAAGCTTTCTTT. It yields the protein CAISERDRGVNTEAFF.

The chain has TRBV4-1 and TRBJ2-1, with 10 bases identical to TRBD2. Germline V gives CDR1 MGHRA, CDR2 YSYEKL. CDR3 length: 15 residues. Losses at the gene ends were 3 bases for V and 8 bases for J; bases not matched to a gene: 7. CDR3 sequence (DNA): TGCGCCAGCAGCCATAGGACTAGCGGAGGGGATGAGCAGTTCTTC. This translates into CASSHRTSGGDEQFF.

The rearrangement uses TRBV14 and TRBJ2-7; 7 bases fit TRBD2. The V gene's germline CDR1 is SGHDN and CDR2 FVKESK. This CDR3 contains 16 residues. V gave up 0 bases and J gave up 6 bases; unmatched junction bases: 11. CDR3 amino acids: CASSQDKGGVTVEQYF. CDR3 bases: TGTGCCAGCAGCCAAGATAAGGGAGGGGTTACGGTCGAGCAGTACTTC.

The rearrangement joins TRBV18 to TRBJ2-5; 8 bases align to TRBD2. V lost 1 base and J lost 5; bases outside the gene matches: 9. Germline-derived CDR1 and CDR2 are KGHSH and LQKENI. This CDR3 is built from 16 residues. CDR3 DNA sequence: TGTGCCAGCTCACCACGGCTCGGGGGGGCCTTTGAGACCCAGTACTTC. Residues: CASSPRLGGAFETQYF.

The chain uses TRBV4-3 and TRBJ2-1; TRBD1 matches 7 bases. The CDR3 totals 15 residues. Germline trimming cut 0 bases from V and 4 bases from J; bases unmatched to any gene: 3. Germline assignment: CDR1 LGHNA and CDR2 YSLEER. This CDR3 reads CASSQEGTEYNEQFF. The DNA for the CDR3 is TGCGCCAGCAGCCAAGAAGGGACAGAGTACAATGAGCAGTTCTTC.

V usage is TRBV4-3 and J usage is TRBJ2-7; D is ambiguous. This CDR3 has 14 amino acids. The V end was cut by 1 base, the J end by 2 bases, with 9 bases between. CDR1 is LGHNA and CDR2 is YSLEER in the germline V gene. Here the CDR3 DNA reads TGCGCCAGCAGCCAAGTCTTCCTAACCTACGAGCAGTACTTC. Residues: CASSQVFLTYEQYF.

CDR3 sequence reads: CASSLRGTVPQTNQPQHF. The CDR3 DNA follows: TGTGCCAGCAGCTTACGAGGAACAGTTCCCCAAACTAATCAGCCCCAGCATTTT. The rearrangement joins TRBV7-2 to TRBJ1-5; D ambiguous. The germline V gene has CDR1 SGHTA and CDR2 FQGNSA. With 2 bases removed from V and 4 bases from J, the gap between germline ends came to 21 bases. This CDR3 comprises 18 residues.

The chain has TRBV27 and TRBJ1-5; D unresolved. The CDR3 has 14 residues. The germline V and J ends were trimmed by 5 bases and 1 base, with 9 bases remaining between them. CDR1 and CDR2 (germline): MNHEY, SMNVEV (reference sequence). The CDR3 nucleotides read TGTGCCAGCAGTACCGCCGGGAGCAATCAGCCCCAGCATTTT. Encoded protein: CASSTAGSNQPQHF.

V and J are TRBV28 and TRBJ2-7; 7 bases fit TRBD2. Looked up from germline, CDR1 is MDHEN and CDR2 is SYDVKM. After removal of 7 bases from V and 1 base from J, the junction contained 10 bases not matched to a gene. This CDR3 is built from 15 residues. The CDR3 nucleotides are TGTGCCAGCACCTCTCCGGCGGGAGCTTCCTACGAGCAGTACTTC. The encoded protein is CASTSPAGASYEQYF.

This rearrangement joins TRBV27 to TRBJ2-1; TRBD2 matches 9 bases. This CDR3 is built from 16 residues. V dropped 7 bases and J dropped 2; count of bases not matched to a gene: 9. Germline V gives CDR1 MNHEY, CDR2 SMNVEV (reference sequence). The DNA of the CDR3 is TGTGCCAGCAACCGCCTTTCTAGCGGGGCCTACAATGAGCAGTTCTTC. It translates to CASNRLSSGAYNEQFF.

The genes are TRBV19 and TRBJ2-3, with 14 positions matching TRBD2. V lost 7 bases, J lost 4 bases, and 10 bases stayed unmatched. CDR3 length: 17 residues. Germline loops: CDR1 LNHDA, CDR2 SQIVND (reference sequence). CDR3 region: CASKITGLAGGSDTQYF. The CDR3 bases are TGTGCCAGTAAGATAACCGGACTAGCGGGAGGTTCAGATACGCAGTATTTT.

CDR3 residues: CASSQDSLGSSYEQYF. For the CDR3, the DNA is TGTGCCAGCAGCCAAGATTCCCTCGGCAGCTCCTACGAGCAGTACTTC. The chain joins TRBV3-1 (or the pseudogene TRBV3-2) to TRBJ2-7; no definite D call. Deletions cut 0 bases from V and 0 bases from J, with 12 bases between. Germline loops: CDR1 LGHDT, CDR2 YNNKEL (reference sequence). This CDR3 contains 16 residues.

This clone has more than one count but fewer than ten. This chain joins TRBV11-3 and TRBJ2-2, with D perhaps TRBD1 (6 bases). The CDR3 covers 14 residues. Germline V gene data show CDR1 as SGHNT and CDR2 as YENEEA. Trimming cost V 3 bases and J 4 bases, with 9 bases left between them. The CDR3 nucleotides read TGTGCCAGCAGCTTGGGACAAACCACCGGGGAGCTGTTTTTT. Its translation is CASSLGQTTGELFF.